This is a list of T cell receptor beta chains from one sample in a study of OX40 agonist ivuxolimab in advanced cancers. Clones were read by immunoSEQ multiplex PCR, and TCRdb kept only the in-frame ones, dropping some. The table includes more than 50,000 clones, about 85% detected once. The specimen comprised CD4+ or CD8+ T cells sorted from blood, sampled in a trial of the OX40 agonist ivuxolimab. All receptors derive from an adult with an advanced solid tumor such as melanoma, head and neck, liver or kidney cancer. CDR3s include the opening cysteine and the closing phenylalanine or tryptophan. The D gene is left open where the match is weak. The listing skips clone size in some rows; elsewhere it reads once, few, many or a size class.

V,D,size,J,DNA,CDR3
TRBV6-1,-,-,TRBJ1-2,TGTGCCAGCAGTGAACGGAACGAAGCCTATGGCTACACCTTC,CASSERNEAYGYTF
TRBV2,-,-,TRBJ2-1,TGTGCCAGCAGTGAGGAGGGCCTGATTTACAATGAGCAGTTCTTC,CASSEEGLIYNEQFF
TRBV2,TRBD1,-,TRBJ1-4,TGTGCCAGCAGTCGGACAGGGGGCGAGAGGACTAATGAAAAACTGTTTTTT,CASSRTGGERTNEKLFF
TRBV10-3,-,-,TRBJ1-1,TGTGCCATCAGTGGGGGGCAGGGCCGACCTGAAGCTTTCTTT,CAISGGQGRPEAFF
TRBV29-1,-,-,TRBJ2-3,TGCAGCGTTTGGCAGGGTGGGGATACGCAGTATTTT,CSVWQGGDTQYF
TRBV6-1,-,-,TRBJ1-2,TGTGCCAGCAGTGAATTAGGGACCTATGGCTACACCTTC,CASSELGTYGYTF
TRBV27,-,-,TRBJ2-3,TGTGCCAGCAGTTTTAGAGAACCTAGCACAGATACGCAGTATTTT,CASSFREPSTDTQYF
TRBV18,TRBD1,-,TRBJ2-7,TGTGCCAGCTCTCGACCGGGACAGCAGGAAGAGCAGTACTTC,CASSRPGQQEEQYF
TRBV30,-,-,TRBJ2-5,TGTGCCTGGAGTGGGAAGGGCAGGGGACAAGAGACCCAGTACTTC,CAWSGKGRGQETQYF
TRBV6-5,TRBD2,-,TRBJ2-5,TGTGCCAGCAGTGGGACTAGCGGTCTAGAGCAGTACTTC,CASSGTSGLEQYF
TRBV29-1,TRBD2,once,TRBJ2-3,TGCAGCGTTGCTGGGGCGGGAGGGACCCCAGATACGCAGTATTTT,CSVAGAGGTPDTQYF
TRBV28,-,-,TRBJ2-3,TGTGCCAGCAGCCCCTGGGGGGAAGGGGGCTCAGATACGCAGTATTTT,CASSPWGEGGSDTQYF
TRBV14,-,-,TRBJ2-7,TGTGCCAGCAGCCAAACCTGGGACGAGCAGTACTTC,CASSQTWDEQYF
TRBV7-9,-,-,TRBJ1-6,TGTGCCAGCAGCTCGGGCACTGCGGCCGGGTTGTATAATTCACCCCTCCACTTT,CASSSGTAAGLYNSPLHF
TRBV28,TRBD1,-,TRBJ2-7,TGTGCCAGCAGTTCGACAGGGGGCACCTACGAGCAGTACTTC,CASSSTGGTYEQYF
TRBV19,-,-,TRBJ2-1,TGTGCCAGTAGTCTAGACCGTTGGGGCTCCTACAATGAGCAGTTCTTC,CASSLDRWGSYNEQFF
TRBV7-9,TRBD1,-,TRBJ2-5,TGTGCCAGCACCCGGACAGGGGGAGCATCAGAGACCCAGTACTTC,CASTRTGGASETQYF
TRBV10-3,TRBD1,-,TRBJ1-2,TGTGCCATCAGTTCGACAGGGGTTGACTATGGCTACACCTTC,CAISSTGVDYGYTF
TRBV28,-,-,TRBJ1-2,TGTGCCAGCAGTCCCGGGGGCCTCTATGGCTACACCTTC,CASSPGGLYGYTF
TRBV4-1,-,-,TRBJ1-3,TGCGCCAGCAGCCAAGGCGAATACCTCTCTGGAAACACCATATATTTT,CASSQGEYLSGNTIYF
TRBV15,-,-,TRBJ2-3,TGTGCCACCAGCAGCCCTTGGGGGGTTGGTACAGATACGCAGTATTTT,CATSSPWGVGTDTQYF
TRBV5-8,TRBD1,-,TRBJ1-5,TGTGCCAGCAGCTTAGGACAGGGCGGGTATAGCAATCAGCCCCAGCATTTT,CASSLGQGGYSNQPQHF
TRBV7-9,-,-,TRBJ2-5,TGTGCCAGCAGCTTACGGCAGGGTGTGGAGACCCAGTACTTC,CASSLRQGVETQYF
TRBV19,TRBD1,-,TRBJ1-2,TGTGCCAGTAGTAGAACCCGACAGGGTACTAACTATGGCTACACCTTC,CASSRTRQGTNYGYTF
TRBV19,-,-,TRBJ2-2,TGTGCCAGTAGTATCGGCGGGATCGGCACCGGGGAGCTGTTTTTT,CASSIGGIGTGELFF
TRBV7-9,-,few,TRBJ1-5,TGTGCCAGCAGCCCAGTCGGGAGCAATCAGCCCCAGCATTTT,CASSPVGSNQPQHF
TRBV6-1,-,-,TRBJ1-2,TGTGCCAGCTCTCCGGGACACTCTAACTATGGCTACACCTTC,CASSPGHSNYGYTF
TRBV6-1,-,-,TRBJ2-7,TGTGCCAGCAGTTCCCGCCGGGACACCGCCTACGAGCAGTACTTC,CASSSRRDTAYEQYF
TRBV27,TRBD1,-,TRBJ1-2,TGTGCCAGCAGTTCCCCGGGACAGGGGGCCCGTCGGGGCTACACCTTC,CASSSPGQGARRGYTF
TRBV29-1,-,once,TRBJ2-1,TGCAGCGTTGAAAACCCCGGGTCGGGGTTATACAATGAGCAGTTCTTC,CSVENPGSGLYNEQFF
TRBV13,TRBD1,once,TRBJ2-7,TGTGCCAGCAGCCCTCGGACAGGGAACTACGAGCAGTACTTC,CASSPRTGNYEQYF
TRBV7-2,-,few,TRBJ2-3,TGTGCCAGCGGCAATCCGGGCACAGATACGCAGTATTTT,CASGNPGTDTQYF
TRBV2,-,-,TRBJ1-5,TGTGCCAGCAGAGACCCGGGACCCAAACATCAGCCCCAGCATTTT,CASRDPGPKHQPQHF
TRBV19,-,once,TRBJ1-1,TGTGCCAGTAGTATGGGACGGAGGCGGCTCGGAGGTGAAGCTTTCTTT,CASSMGRRRLGGEAFF
TRBV29-1,TRBD2,-,TRBJ2-1,TGCAGCGTCGAACCCACTAGCGGGAGAGGGTGGGGCGATGAGCAGTTCTTC,CSVEPTSGRGWGDEQFF
TRBV19,-,-,TRBJ2-3,TGTGCCAGTAGTAGGAGGACAGCGACCGGGAGCACAGATACGCAGTATTTT,CASSRRTATGSTDTQYF
TRBV5-1,TRBD1,-,TRBJ1-2,TGCGCCAGCAGCTCTTACACGACAGGGGAATGGGGCTACACCTTC,CASSSYTTGEWGYTF
TRBV7-8,TRBD1,-,TRBJ1-2,TGTGCCAGCAGCCGGGACAGGGTGGATGGCTACACCTTC,CASSRDRVDGYTF
TRBV29-1,TRBD1,-,TRBJ2-2,TGCAGCGTTGGGACAGGTGGGGCCGGGGAGCTGTTTTTT,CSVGTGGAGELFF
TRBV28,-,-,TRBJ1-2,TGTGCCAGCAGTTTATTACGGAATAACTATGGCTACACCTTC,CASSLLRNNYGYTF
TRBV7-2,TRBD2,-,TRBJ2-7,TGTGCCAGCAGCTTCACTAGCGGGAGGGCCGTACACGAGCAGTACTTC,CASSFTSGRAVHEQYF
TRBV7-2,-,-,TRBJ1-3,TGTGCCAGCAGCTCCGGGACTCCTGGAAACACCATATATTTT,CASSSGTPGNTIYF
TRBV28,TRBD2,-,TRBJ2-2,TGTGCCAGCAGTAGAAGGACTAGCGACGCCGGGGAGCTGTTTTTT,CASSRRTSDAGELFF
TRBV9,-,-,TRBJ2-1,TGTGCCAGCAGCGTTTCGATTCGGGGCGATGAGCAGTTCTTC,CASSVSIRGDEQFF
TRBV21-1,-,once,TRBJ2-5,TGTGCCAGCAGCAAACTTCAAGAGACCCAGTACTTC,CASSKLQETQYF
TRBV11-3,-,-,TRBJ2-5,TGTGCCAGCAGCCTGGGCTTGGGGGACCCCGGGGAGACCCAGTACTTC,CASSLGLGDPGETQYF
TRBV5-1,-,-,TRBJ2-7,TGCGCCAGCAGCTTGGGGGGTATGGCCTACGAGCAGTACTTC,CASSLGGMAYEQYF
TRBV5-6,-,-,TRBJ2-5,TGTGCCAGCAGCTCGACCGGGACGGTGGGAGAGACCCAGTACTTC,CASSSTGTVGETQYF
TRBV6-1,-,few,TRBJ1-2,TGTGCCAGCAGGGACAGCGGTTTAAGAGGCGGCTACACCTTC,CASRDSGLRGGYTF
TRBV29-1,-,-,TRBJ2-7,TGCAGCGTTGAAAGAAGTGGGACTCTCGGCTCCTACGAGCAGTACTTC,CSVERSGTLGSYEQYF
TRBV4-1,-,once,TRBJ1-4,TGCGCCAGCAGCCCCATACGGGTGAATGAAAAACTGTTTTTT,CASSPIRVNEKLFF
TRBV11-1,TRBD1,-,TRBJ2-1,TGTGCCAGCAGCTTGGGACAGTACAATGAGCAGTTCTTC,CASSLGQYNEQFF
TRBV10-2,-,-,TRBJ1-3,TGCGCCAGCAGTGAGTCGGGAGCCGCCGGGGTCGGAAACACCATATATTTT,CASSESGAAGVGNTIYF
TRBV19,TRBD1,-,TRBJ2-1,TGTGCCAGTAGTCCGGGACAGGGCTACAATGAGCAGTTCTTC,CASSPGQGYNEQFF